These 17 T cell receptor beta chains originate from one sample sequenced in a study of T-cell reconstitution after alpha-beta-depleted transplantation in children. For TCRbeta, the library was prepared with unique molecular identifiers. Using its own MiXCR run on the PCR reads, TCRdb lists one record per CDR3 protein. The sample holds approximately 520,000 distinct CDR3 sequences, approximately 32% seen once. The sequences come from PBMCs from the stem cell graft donor, collected from the stem cell graft. These receptors originate from a human donor who donated a stem cell graft to a child with aplastic anemia.

The V call is TRBV6-5, the J call TRBJ2-4, with TRBD2 identical over 11 bases. Germline V gene lookup returns CDR1 MNHEY and CDR2 SVGAGI. The CDR3 length is 17 residues. With 5 bases clipped from V and 8 bases from J, the junction kept 14 bases outside the gene matches. The CDR3 DNA is TGTGCCAGCAGTCCGCGCGTAACTAGCGGGAGAGGGTACATTCAGTACTTC. Its protein is CASSPRVTSGRGYIQYF.

This clonotype came up many times. The chain couples TRBV5-6 to TRBJ1-2; D not resolved. The CDR3 is 14 amino acids. Per germline, CDR1 SGHDT and CDR2 YYEEEE. V was trimmed by 0 bases and J by 2 bases, leaving 8 bases between them. In DNA, the CDR3 is TGTGCCAGCAGCTTGGCCGGGCAAAACTATGGCTACACCTTC. Protein product: CASSLAGQNYGYTF. Full variable domain (remainder filled in from reference TRBV5-6 and TRBJ1-2): DAGVTQSPTHLIKTRGQQVTLRCSPKSGHDTVSWYQQALGQGPQFIFQYYEEEERQRGNFPDRFSGHQFPNYSSELNVNALLLGDSALYLCASSLAGQNYGYTFGSGTRLTVV.

The table lists this clonotype with a few counts. The CDR3, as DNA: TGTGCCAGCAGCTCTGAGTTTAGCGGGAGCTCCTACGAGCAGTACTTC. Translated, it gives CASSSEFSGSSYEQYF. This sequence joins TRBV7-2 and TRBJ2-7; 9 bases fit TRBD2. V gave up 4 bases and J gave up 0 bases; unmatched junction bases: 7. The germline gives CDR1 SGHTA, CDR2 FQGNSA. The CDR3 runs 16 residues.

The chain recombines TRBV6-2 or TRBV6-3 with TRBJ1-1; D is undetermined. Germline CDR1 is MNHEY and CDR2 is SVGEGT. Trimming shortened V by 1 base and J by 11 bases, and 11 bases separated the two germline ends. The CDR3 length is 12 residues. The CDR3 sequence: CASSYFGRRAFF. DNA for the CDR3: TGTGCCAGCAGTTACTTCGGGCGCAGGGCTTTCTTT.

This clonotype was found a few times. This chain links TRBV5-1 with TRBJ2-1, with D perhaps TRBD2 (5 bases). V was cut by 6 bases and J by 9 bases, with 16 bases left in between. The CDR3 has 13 amino acids. Germline V gives CDR1 SGHRS, CDR2 YFSETQ. The CDR3 coding sequence is TGCGCCAGCACTTCCAATGAGGGCGGTGAGCAGTTCTTC. Protein product: CASTSNEGGEQFF.

This clonotype was observed a handful of times. The chain links TRBV29-1 to TRBJ2-1, with a weak D call TRBD2 (7 bases). Between the trimmed V and J ends, which lost 8 bases and 1 base, there was a span of 18 bases. Germline V gives CDR1 SQVTM, CDR2 ANQGSEA. The CDR3 has 15 amino acids. The CDR3 loop is CSTKTGGVSYNEQFF. As DNA, the CDR3 is TGCAGCACCAAAACGGGGGGCGTATCCTACAATGAGCAGTTCTTC.

The chain links TRBV6-5 to TRBJ2-4, with D unresolved. The CDR3 extends over 10 amino acids. Trimming took off 7 bases at V and 6 bases at J, with 4 bases between the two ends. Germline V gene sequence: CDR1 MNHEY, CDR2 SVGAGI. This CDR3 reads CASTPNIQYF. The CDR3 bases are TGTGCCAGCACACCAAACATTCAGTACTTC.

The chain couples TRBV27 to TRBJ1-5, with 8 bases that match TRBD1. The CDR3 contains 15 residues. The germline V gene encodes CDR1 MNHEY and CDR2 SMNVEV (reference sequence). Germline trimming cut 6 bases from V and 6 bases from J; bases unmatched to any gene: 10. CDR3 DNA: TGTGCCAGCAGGACCCAGGGGGCTCCAGGTCAGCCCCAGCATTTT. This gives the protein CASRTQGAPGQPQHF.

A few counts support this clonotype. The chain joins TRBV15 to TRBJ2-1; TRBD1 matches at 10 bases. CDR3 length: 16 amino acids. Unmatched junction bases numbered 12, after V lost 8 bases and J lost 5 bases. In germline, CDR1 is LNHNV, CDR2 YYDKDF (reference sequence). The CDR3 loop is CATLNAGTGVHNEQFF. The CDR3 nucleotides read TGTGCCACCTTAAATGCCGGGACAGGGGTCCACAATGAGCAGTTCTTC.

Only a few counts were recorded for this clonotype. CDR3: CASIAGGQTQYF. In DNA, the CDR3 is TGTGCCTCCATAGCGGGAGGGCAGACCCAGTACTTC. V and J are TRBV30 and TRBJ2-5; 11 bases match TRBD2. CDR3 length: 12 residues. CDR1 is GTSNPN and CDR2 is SVGIG in the germline V gene (reference sequence). The V gene end was trimmed by 7 bases and the J gene end by 6 bases; junction bases not matched to a gene: 4.

This clonotype appeared a few times. The chain links TRBV24-1 to TRBJ2-1; 9 nucleotides line up with TRBD2. The CDR3 is 17 amino acids. Germline V gives CDR1 KGHDR, CDR2 SFDVKD. The V segment lost 3 bases and the J segment 1 base; nucleotides outside the gene matches: 6. Here the CDR3 reads CATSDRATSGSYNEQFF. Written as DNA, the CDR3 is TGTGCCACCAGTGATCGGGCCACTAGCGGGTCCTACAATGAGCAGTTCTTC.

The CDR3 is CATSKRDSRNTEAFF. The DNA of the CDR3 is TGTGCCACCAGCAAAAGGGACAGCCGGAACACTGAAGCTTTCTTT. The chain combines TRBV15 with TRBJ1-1; 7 bases fit TRBD1. V was clipped by 4 bases and J by 1 base; unmatched bases: 6. CDR1 is LNHNV and CDR2 is YYDKDF in the germline V gene (reference sequence). This CDR3 has 15 amino acids.

This chain connects TRBV5-6 to TRBJ2-7; D possibly corresponds to TRBD2 (5 bases). Trimming removed 6 bases at V and 0 bases at J, with 10 bases between. This CDR3 comprises 13 residues. Germline CDR1 is SGHDT and CDR2 is YYEEEE. In DNA form, the CDR3 reads TGTGCCAGCACAAGCGGAAACTCCTACGAGCAGTACGTC. Amino acids: CASTSGNSYEQYV.

The CDR3: CASSYARSGRASYNEQFF. CDR3 DNA sequence: TGTGCCAGCAGTTACGCCCGTAGCGGGAGGGCCTCCTACAATGAGCAGTTCTTC. This chain connects TRBV6-5 to TRBJ2-1, with 11 positions matching TRBD2. This CDR3 is 18 amino acids long. CDR1 is MNHEY and CDR2 is SVGAGI in the germline V gene. V was clipped by 2 bases and J by 0 bases; unmatched bases: 6.

The CDR3 is CASSSGVQPQHF. In DNA form, the CDR3 reads TGTGCCAGCAGCTCAGGGGTTCAGCCCCAGCATTTT. V is TRBV7-9 and J is TRBJ1-5; a weak D match, TRBD1 (6 bases). The CDR3 runs 12 residues. The V and J ends lost 4 bases and 6 bases respectively, with 7 bases between them. Germline values: CDR1 SEHNR, CDR2 FQNEAQ (reference sequence). Full variable domain (remainder filled in from reference TRBV7-9 and TRBJ1-5): DTGVSQNPRHKITKRGQNVTFRCDPISEHNRLYWYRQTLGQGPEFLTYFQNEAQLEKSRLLSDRFSAERPKGSFSTLEIQRTEQGDSAMYLCASSSGVQPQHFGDGTRLSIL.

This clonotype was seen more than once but under ten times. The chain couples TRBV29-1 to TRBJ1-2; no clear D. The V and J ends lost 4 bases and 5 bases respectively, with 2 bases between them. Germline lookup yields CDR1 SQVTM and CDR2 ANQGSEA. This CDR3 contains 9 residues. The CDR3 DNA reads as TGCAGCGTTGGGTATGGCTACACCTTC. Encoded protein: CSVGYGYTF.

The chain is built from TRBV29-1 and TRBJ2-1; D might be TRBD2 (7 bases). Germline lookup yields CDR1 SQVTM and CDR2 ANQGSEA. V lost 2 bases to trimming and J lost 3 bases, with 26 bases between them. The CDR3 is 19 residues long. The CDR3 loop is CSVELSGAWGAGDYNEQFF. The CDR3 DNA sequence: TGCAGCGTTGAATTGTCCGGGGCCTGGGGGGCGGGGGACTACAATGAGCAGTTCTTC.